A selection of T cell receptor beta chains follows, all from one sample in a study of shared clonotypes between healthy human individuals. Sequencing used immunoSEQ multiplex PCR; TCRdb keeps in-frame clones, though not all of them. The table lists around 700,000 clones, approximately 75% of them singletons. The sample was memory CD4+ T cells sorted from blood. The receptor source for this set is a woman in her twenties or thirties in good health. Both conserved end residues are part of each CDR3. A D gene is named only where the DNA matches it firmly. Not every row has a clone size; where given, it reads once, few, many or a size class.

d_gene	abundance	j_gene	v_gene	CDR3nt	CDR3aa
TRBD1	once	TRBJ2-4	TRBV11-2	TGTGCCAGCAGCTTAGATTGGACAGGGCGAAACATTCAGTACTTC	CASSLDWTGRNIQYF
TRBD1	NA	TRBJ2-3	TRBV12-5	TGTGCTCGCGAGGATGGGGACAGCTTTTACACAGATACGCAGTATTTT	CAREDGDSFYTDTQYF
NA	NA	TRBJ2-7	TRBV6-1	TGTGCCAGCAGTGAAGACGGCAGGGTGAAGACTTACGAGCAGTACTTC	CASSEDGRVKTYEQYF
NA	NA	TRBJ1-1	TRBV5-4	TGTGCCAGCAGCTTTCCAGCTGGGATGAACACTGAAGCTTTCTTT	CASSFPAGMNTEAFF
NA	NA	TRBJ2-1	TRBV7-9	TGTGCCAGCAGTGGGGTAAGCTCCTACAATGAGCAGTTCTTC	CASSGVSSYNEQFF
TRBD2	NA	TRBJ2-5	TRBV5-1	TGCGCCAGCAGCTTCGGGACTAGCAAAGAGACCCAGTACTTC	CASSFGTSKETQYF
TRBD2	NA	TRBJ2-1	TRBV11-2	TGTGCCAGCAGCTTGAGCGGGAGTGAGCAGTTCTTC	CASSLSGSEQFF
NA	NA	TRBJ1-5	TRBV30	TGTGCCTGGAGCTTGGGCCCGACAGTTCATAGCAATCAGCCCCAGCATTTT	CAWSLGPTVHSNQPQHF
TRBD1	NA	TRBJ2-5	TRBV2	TGTGCCAGCAGTGAAATACAGGGGATGTTCCAAGAGACCCAGTACTTC	CASSEIQGMFQETQYF
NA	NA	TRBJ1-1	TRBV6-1	TGTGCCAGCTGGGGATATCACGGTGAAGCTTTCTTT	CASWGYHGEAFF
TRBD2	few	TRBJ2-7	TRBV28	TGTGCCAGCAGAGTAGCGGGAGGGTTAACCTACGAGCAGTACTTC	CASRVAGGLTYEQYF
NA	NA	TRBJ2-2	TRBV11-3	TGTGCCAGCAGCCTGAGCGGAACAACCACCGGGGAGCTGTTTTTT	CASSLSGTTTGELFF
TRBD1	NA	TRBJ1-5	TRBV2	TGTGCCAGCACCGTAAGGACAGGGAATCAGCCCCAGCATTTT	CASTVRTGNQPQHF
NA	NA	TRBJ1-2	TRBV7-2	TGTGCCAGCAGCTTACTAACGGGGGTTCGATATGGCTACACCTTC	CASSLLTGVRYGYTF
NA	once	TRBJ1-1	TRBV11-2	TGTGCCAGCAGCTTAACGTTATCGAACACTGAAGCTTTCTTT	CASSLTLSNTEAFF
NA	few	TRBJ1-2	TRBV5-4	TGTGCCAGCAGCCAAAGTCAAGGGAGCTACACCTTC	CASSQSQGSYTF
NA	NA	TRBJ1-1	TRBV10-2	TGCGCCAGCACGCGGGAGAACACTGAAGCTTTCTTT	CASTRENTEAFF
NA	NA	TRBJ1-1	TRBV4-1	TGCGCCAGCAGCCAACCTGTCGACCGGGACACCGGAACGGCTGAAGCTTTCTTT	CASSQPVDRDTGTAEAFF
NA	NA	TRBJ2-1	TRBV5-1	TGCGCCAGCAGCTTCGGGACGGACCACAATGAGCAGTTCTTC	CASSFGTDHNEQFF
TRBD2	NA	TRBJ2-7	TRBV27	TGTGCCAGCAGAACCGTCGCTAGCGGGACAAACGAGCAGTACTTC	CASRTVASGTNEQYF
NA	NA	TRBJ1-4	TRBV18	TGTGCCAGCTCACCCGAGACAGGAACTAATGAAAAACTGTTTTTT	CASSPETGTNEKLFF
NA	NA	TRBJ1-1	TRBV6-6	TGTGCCAGCAGCCCGCCGGTCGGCACTGAAGCTTTCTTT	CASSPPVGTEAFF
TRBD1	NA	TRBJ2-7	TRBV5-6	TGTGCCAGCAGCTGGGCATCGGGGACAGCTCCCTACGAGCAGTACTTC	CASSWASGTAPYEQYF
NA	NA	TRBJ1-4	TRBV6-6	TGTGCCAGCAGTTACTCAACGGGAGCTAATGAAAAACTGTTTTTT	CASSYSTGANEKLFF
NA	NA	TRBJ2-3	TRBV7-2	TGTGCCAGCAGGTTAAACACAGATACGCAGTATTTT	CASRLNTDTQYF
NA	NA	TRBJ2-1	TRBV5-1	TGCGCCAGCAGCTTGGGGGCGGAAAACAATGAGCAGTTCTTC	CASSLGAENNEQFF
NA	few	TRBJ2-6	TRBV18	TGTGCCAGCTCACCTGACAGCTCTGGGGCCAACGTCCTGACTTTC	CASSPDSSGANVLTF
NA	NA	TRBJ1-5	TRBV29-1	TGCAGCGTCGGGCGAGAGGGTCAGCCCCAGCATTTT	CSVGREGQPQHF
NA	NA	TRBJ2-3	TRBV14	TGTGCCAGCAGCCAACGGGGCAGCAGCACAGATACGCAGTATTTT	CASSQRGSSTDTQYF
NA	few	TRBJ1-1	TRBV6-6	TGTGCCAGCAGTTACTCGATGCGGGGGGGCACTGAAGCTTTCTTT	CASSYSMRGGTEAFF
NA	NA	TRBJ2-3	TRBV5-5	TGTGCCAGCAGCCCACAGGGAGGGCCCGCGATGGATACGCAGTATTTT	CASSPQGGPAMDTQYF
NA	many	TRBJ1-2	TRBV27	TGTGCCAGCAGCCCAACCCGGGGTTATGGCTACACCTTC	CASSPTRGYGYTF
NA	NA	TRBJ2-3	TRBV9	TGTGCCAGCAGCGTAGATCCAGCGACTAGCACAGATACGCAGTATTTT	CASSVDPATSTDTQYF
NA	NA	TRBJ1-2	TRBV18	TGTGCCAGCTCACCACCGGGGCCAAGTAACTATGGCTACACCTTC	CASSPPGPSNYGYTF
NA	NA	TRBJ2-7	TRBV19	TGTGCCAGTAGTATAGATCTTCCCGGAACAGGGTTGGGGACCTACGAGCAGTACTTC	CASSIDLPGTGLGTYEQYF
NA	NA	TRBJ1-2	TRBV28	TGTGCCAGCAGTTTAGACGGCTACACCTTC	CASSLDGYTF
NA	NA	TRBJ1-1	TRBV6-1	TGTGCCAGCAATCCCTGGGGGGTGAACACTGAAGCTTTCTTT	CASNPWGVNTEAFF
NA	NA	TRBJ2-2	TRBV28	TGTGCCAGCAGGACACAGGGTTCCGGGGAGCTGTTTTTT	CASRTQGSGELFF
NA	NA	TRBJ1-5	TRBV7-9	TGTGCCAGCAGCATAACAGGGAATCAGCCCCAGCATTTT	CASSITGNQPQHF
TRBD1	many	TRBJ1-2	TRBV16	TGTGCCAGCAGCCCCAAAACGGGGGGACTTCGTACAGGGGACTATGGCTACACCTTC	CASSPKTGGLRTGDYGYTF
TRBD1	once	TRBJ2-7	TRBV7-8	TGTGCCAGCAGCGGGACAGGTTCTACCTCCTACGAGCAGTACTTC	CASSGTGSTSYEQYF
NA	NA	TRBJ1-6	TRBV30	TGTGCCTGGAACAAGGTACAGCGAAATTCACCCCTCCACTTT	CAWNKVQRNSPLHF
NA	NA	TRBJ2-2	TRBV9	TGTGCCAGCAGCAAGGACTTGCCCGGGGAGCTGTTTTTT	CASSKDLPGELFF
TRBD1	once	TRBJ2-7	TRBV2	TGTGCCAGCACGCATGCAGGGACAGGGGGCGAGCAGTACTTC	CASTHAGTGGEQYF
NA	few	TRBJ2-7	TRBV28	TGTGCCAGCGGGACTGTCTACGAGCAGTACTTC	CASGTVYEQYF
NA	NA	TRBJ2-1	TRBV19	TGTGCCAGTAGGAAGGGACCGCCCTACAATGAGCAGTTCTTC	CASRKGPPYNEQFF
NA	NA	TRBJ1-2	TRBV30	TGTGCCTGGACCTACTCGGGGTATGGCTACACCTTC	CAWTYSGYGYTF
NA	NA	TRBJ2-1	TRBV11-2	TGTGCCAGCAGCTCAGGGCACAACTCTTACAATGAGCAGTTCTTC	CASSSGHNSYNEQFF
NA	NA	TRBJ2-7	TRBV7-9	TGTGCCAGCAGCTTAGGTCGTGTTAATATCTACGAGCAGTACTTC	CASSLGRVNIYEQYF
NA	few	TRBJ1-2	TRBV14	TGTGCCAGCAGCCATCACAGGGAACGAAACTATGGCTACACCTTC	CASSHHRERNYGYTF
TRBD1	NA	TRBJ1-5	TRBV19	TGTGCCAGTAGTGTTGGGACAGGGTATACCAATCAGCCCCAGCATTTT	CASSVGTGYTNQPQHF
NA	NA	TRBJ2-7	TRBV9	TGTGCCAGCAGCGTAGGGGGTACAAACTACGAGCAGTACTTC	CASSVGGTNYEQYF